The 3 T cell receptor beta chains listed next were all sequenced from one sample in a study of shared clonotypes between healthy human individuals. The table came from immunoSEQ multiplex PCR; TCRdb's copy has only in-frame clones and leaves some out. The data contain roughly 2.2 million clones, 90% to 95% of them singletons. Sequencing used naive CD4+ T cells from PBMCs. Subset here: CD45RA+ positively selected. These receptors originate from a man between 18 and 29 years old in good health. Some clones in this sample may be carry-over from other donors' samples.

V and J are TRBV7-3 and TRBJ2-1; TRBD2 matches at 13 bases. V was pared by 5 bases and J by 8 bases, with 6 bases of the junction left unmatched. Germline V CDR1 and CDR2: SGHTA, FQGTGA. This CDR3 contains 15 residues. The CDR3 nucleotides are TGTGCCAGCAGCCCTCGGACTAGCGGGAGAGATGAGCAGTTCTTC. It yields the protein CASSPRTSGRDEQFF.

The chain recombines TRBV9 with TRBJ2-1; D uncertain. The CDR3 totals 15 residues. V lost 2 bases and J lost 4, with 13 bases in between. Germline V CDR1 and CDR2: SGDLS, YYNGEE. CDR3 sequence reads: CASSVSSVSYNEQFF. The CDR3 DNA is TGTGCCAGCAGCGTGAGTTCAGTCTCATACAATGAGCAGTTCTTC.

The chain is built from TRBV27 and TRBJ2-1; the match to TRBD2 covers 7 bases. Trimming cost V 2 bases and J 7 bases; bases outside gene matches: 14. The germline V gene has CDR1 MNHEY and CDR2 SMNVEV (reference sequence). The CDR3 contains 17 residues. The CDR3 coding sequence is TGTGCCAGCAGTTTACTCTCGCGACTAGCCATTGCGAATGAGCAGTTCTTC. Encoded protein: CASSLLSRLAIANEQFF.